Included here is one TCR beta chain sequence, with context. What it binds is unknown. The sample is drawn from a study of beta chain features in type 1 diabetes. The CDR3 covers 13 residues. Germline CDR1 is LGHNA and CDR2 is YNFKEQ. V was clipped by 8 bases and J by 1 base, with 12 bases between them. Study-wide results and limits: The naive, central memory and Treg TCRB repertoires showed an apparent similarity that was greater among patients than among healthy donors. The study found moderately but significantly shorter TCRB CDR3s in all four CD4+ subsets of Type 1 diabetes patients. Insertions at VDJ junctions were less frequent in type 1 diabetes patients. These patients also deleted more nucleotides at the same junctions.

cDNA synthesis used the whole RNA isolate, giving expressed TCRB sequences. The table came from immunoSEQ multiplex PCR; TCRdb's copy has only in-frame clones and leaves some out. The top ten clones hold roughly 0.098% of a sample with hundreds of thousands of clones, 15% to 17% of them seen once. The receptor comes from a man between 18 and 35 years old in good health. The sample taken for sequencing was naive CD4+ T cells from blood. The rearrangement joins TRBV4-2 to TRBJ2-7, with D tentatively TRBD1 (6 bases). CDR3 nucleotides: TGTGCCAGCGGTACCGACAGGTCCTACGAGCAGTACTTC. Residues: CASGTDRSYEQYF.